The 24 T cell receptor beta chains presented below share a single source sample, sequenced in a study of blood T cell repertoires in COVID-19. Assay: immunoSEQ multiplex PCR; the TCRdb copy retains only in-frame clones and omits some. The sample consists of about 76,000 clones, 80% to 90% of them appearing once. The sample comprised peripheral blood. The receptors were sampled from a woman aged 60-75 years with acute or convalescent COVID-19.

This sequence joins TRBV5-1 and TRBJ1-3; 7 bases map to TRBD1. The junction had 13 bases not matched to a gene; V was cut back by 4 bases and J by 0 bases. Germline values: CDR1 SGHRS, CDR2 YFSETQ. This CDR3 comprises 18 residues. CDR3 loop: CASSLPSGGSSSGNTIYF. In DNA, the CDR3 is TGCGCCAGCAGCCTACCGTCAGGGGGTTCGAGCTCTGGAAACACCATATATTTT.

The genes are TRBV6-2 or TRBV6-3 and TRBJ1-6; D gene ambiguous. Germline V gene sequence: CDR1 MNHEY, CDR2 SVGEGT. V lost 1 base and J lost 9, with 13 bases in between. The CDR3 has 15 amino acids. The CDR3 region is CASSYFQAGTSPLHF. DNA for the CDR3: TGTGCCAGCAGTTACTTCCAAGCGGGTACTTCACCCCTCCACTTT.

The CDR3 nucleotides read TGCGCCAGCAGAGAGGCGGGGAACTATGGCTACACCTTC. Protein product: CASREAGNYGYTF. The chain recombines TRBV5-1 with TRBJ1-2; D not resolved. V lost 5 bases and J lost 2, with 10 bases in between. Germline V gene data show CDR1 as SGHRS and CDR2 as YFSETQ. This CDR3 is 13 amino acids long.

This clone occurred once. The rearrangement links TRBV6-2 or TRBV6-3 to TRBJ2-7, with D perhaps matching TRBD2 (5 bases). CDR1 is MNHEY, CDR2 SVGEGT, per germline. Trimming took 4 bases from V and 1 from J, leaving 14 bases between them. The CDR3 consists of 15 residues. CDR3 nucleotide sequence: TGTGCCAGCAGTTCCCCGGGGTTACAGTCCTACGAGCAGTACTTC. Its translation is CASSSPGLQSYEQYF.

This chain links TRBV5-4 with TRBJ1-6, with 7 bases lining up with TRBD1. V lost 4 bases, J lost 9 bases, and 10 bases stayed unmatched. Germline V gene sequence: CDR1 SGHNT, CDR2 YYREEE (reference sequence). The CDR3 runs 15 residues. The CDR3 protein is CASSPDQGGSSPLHF. The DNA for the CDR3 is TGTGCCAGCAGCCCCGACCAGGGGGGAAGTTCACCCCTCCACTTT.

The V call is TRBV5-4, the J call TRBJ2-6; no reliable D call. V was shortened by 3 bases and J by 4 bases, with 11 bases between the two germline ends. The CDR3 is made up of 15 amino acids. Germline V gene lookup returns CDR1 SGHNT and CDR2 YYREEE (reference sequence). Here the CDR3 DNA reads TGTGCCAGCAGCTCAACAGTGATGGGGGCCAACGTCCTGACTTTC. Amino acid sequence: CASSSTVMGANVLTF. Using reference TRBV5-4 and TRBJ2-6 for the parts outside the CDR3, the full variable domain is ETGVTQSPTHLIKTRGQQVTLRCSSQSGHNTVSWYQQALGQGPQFIFQYYREEENGRGNFPPRFSGLQFPNYSSELNVNALELDDSALYLCASSSTVMGANVLTFGAGSRLTVL.

V is TRBV24-1 and J is TRBJ2-3; D perhaps matches TRBD1 (6 bases). CDR1 KGHDR and CDR2 SFDVKD come from the germline V gene. The V end lost 4 bases, the J end lost 2 bases, and 12 bases lay between the germline ends. This CDR3 has 15 residues. CDR3 residues: CATSEGQGNTDTQYF. DNA for the CDR3: TGTGCCACCAGTGAGGGTCAGGGGAACACAGATACGCAGTATTTT.

The chain is built from TRBV4-3 and TRBJ2-4; the D gene is possibly TRBD2 (7 bases). The ends were cut back, 0 bases at V and 14 bases at J, with 26 bases in the middle. This CDR3 is 17 amino acids long. Germline assignment: CDR1 LGHNA and CDR2 YSLEER. In DNA, the CDR3 is TGCGCCAGCAGCCAAGATCCTCCGTCCGGGGGGCCAACCACAGAGTACTTC. Translating it yields CASSQDPPSGGPTTEYF.

The rearrangement uses TRBV5-1 and TRBJ2-7; D perhaps matches TRBD1 (5 bases). Germline CDR1 SGHRS, CDR2 YFSETQ. The CDR3 totals 14 residues. The V end lost 0 bases, the J end lost 6 bases, and 13 bases lay between the germline ends. CDR3 residues: CASSLAFSTAEQYV. CDR3 sequence (DNA): TGCGCCAGCAGCTTGGCGTTCTCGACAGCCGAGCAGTACGTC.

The V call is TRBV18, the J call TRBJ1-2; maybe TRBD1 (6 bases). The CDR3 loop spans 16 amino acids. Trimming shortened V by 7 bases and J by 1 base, and 19 bases separated the two germline ends. Germline V CDR1 and CDR2: KGHSH, LQKENI. CDR3: CASLGAAASFNYGYTF. The CDR3 coding sequence is TGTGCCAGCTTGGGGGCGGCCGCCTCATTTAACTATGGCTACACCTTC.

The table lists this clone with a count of one. The CDR3 DNA is TGCGCCAGCAGCGGACCCGACAGCGCCCCAAGGACCGGGGAGCTGTTTTTT. Translated: CASSGPDSAPRTGELFF. The rearrangement joins TRBV5-1 to TRBJ2-2; possible D gene TRBD1, 5 bases. This CDR3 is 17 amino acids long. Germline V gene sequence: CDR1 SGHRS, CDR2 YFSETQ. With 4 bases removed from V and 5 bases from J, the gap between germline ends came to 21 bases.

The rearrangement joins TRBV9 to TRBJ1-3; D gene uncertain. This CDR3 is built from 16 residues. CDR1 is SGDLS and CDR2 is YYNGEE in the germline V gene. The V end lost 3 bases, the J end lost 0 bases, and 13 bases lay between the germline ends. The DNA of the CDR3 is TGTGCCAGCAGCGCCACGAGGGTGAGCTCTGGAAACACCATATATTTT. Amino acid sequence: CASSATRVSSGNTIYF.

This clone was found once. This rearrangement joins TRBV29-1 to TRBJ1-1; 7 bases match TRBD1. V lost 6 bases, J lost 3 bases, and 10 bases stayed unmatched. The germline V gene encodes CDR1 SQVTM and CDR2 ANQGSEA. This CDR3 comprises 14 residues. The CDR3 loop reads CSVHRGGSDTEAFF. In DNA form, the CDR3 reads TGCAGCGTCCACAGGGGAGGTTCAGACACTGAAGCTTTCTTT.

The chain combines TRBV6-5 with TRBJ2-3; no clear D. The germline V gene has CDR1 MNHEY and CDR2 SVGAGI. This CDR3 region has 15 residues. V was pared by 6 bases and J by 0 bases, with 13 bases between. The DNA for the CDR3 is TGTGCCAGCAGCCCCGGAGAGGTTAGCACAGATACGCAGTATTTT. Its protein is CASSPGEVSTDTQYF.

V and J are TRBV5-6 and TRBJ1-1; 7 bases match TRBD1. The junction had 6 bases not matched to a gene; V was cut back by 1 base and J by 0 bases. Germline V gene data show CDR1 as SGHDT and CDR2 as YYEEEE. This CDR3 has 16 residues. DNA of the CDR3: TGTGCCAGCAGCTTGCCACTGGGACAGTTGAACACTGAAGCTTTCTTT. Translating gives CASSLPLGQLNTEAFF. The complete variable domain, with remaining parts taken from reference TRBV5-6 and TRBJ1-1, reads DAGVTQSPTHLIKTRGQQVTLRCSPKSGHDTVSWYQQALGQGPQFIFQYYEEEERQRGNFPDRFSGHQFPNYSSELNVNALLLGDSALYLCASSLPLGQLNTEAFFGQGTRLTVV.

This chain links TRBV6-6 with TRBJ1-3, with D hard to call. The CDR3 extends over 12 amino acids. Between the trimmed V and J ends, which lost 5 bases and 6 bases, there was a span of 8 bases. Germline CDR1 and CDR2: MNHNY and SVGAGI (reference sequence). The CDR3 DNA follows: TGTGCCAGCAGTCCGGTCATAAACACCATATATTTT. Residues: CASSPVINTIYF.

A single count supports this clone. The rearrangement uses TRBV19 and TRBJ1-3, with 7 nucleotides matching TRBD1. The J segment lost 5 bases and the V segment lost 9 bases, leaving 10 bases of the junction unmatched. The germline gives CDR1 LNHDA, CDR2 SQIVND (reference sequence). The CDR3 extends over 14 amino acids. The CDR3 DNA reads TGTGCCAGCTCCGACAGGGTAGCGCGAAACACCATATATTTT. Amino acid sequence: CASSDRVARNTIYF.

The chain combines TRBV24-1 with TRBJ2-2; TRBD2 aligns across 9 bases. The germline gives CDR1 KGHDR, CDR2 SFDVKD. The CDR3 loop spans 13 amino acids. V gave up 12 bases and J gave up 5 bases; unmatched junction bases: 6. The CDR3 DNA reads TGTGCCGCTAGCGGGGTTACAACCGGGGAGCTGTTTTTT. Its translation: CAASGVTTGELFF.

This clone was seen just once. This chain connects TRBV3-1 (or the pseudogene TRBV3-2) to TRBJ2-5; tentatively, D is TRBD1 (6 bases). The V end lost 4 bases, the J end lost 2 bases, and 11 bases lay between the germline ends. The CDR3 extends over 14 amino acids. CDR1 LGHDT and CDR2 YNNKEL come from the germline V gene (reference sequence). DNA for the CDR3: TGTGCCAGCAGCCTCCTGCAGGGGCAAGAGACCCAGTACTTC. Amino acid sequence: CASSLLQGQETQYF.

V gene TRBV19 combines with J gene TRBJ1-2; unclear D gene. V was shortened by 4 bases and J by 4 bases, with 10 bases between the two germline ends. The germline CDR1 and CDR2 sequences are LNHDA and SQIVND (reference sequence). CDR3 length: 13 residues. The CDR3 here is CASSSGAGYGYTF. Here the CDR3 DNA reads TGTGCCAGTAGTAGCGGAGCCGGCTATGGCTACACCTTC.

The rearrangement links TRBV9 to TRBJ1-4; TRBD1 matches at 7 bases. This CDR3 contains 14 residues. CDR1 is SGDLS and CDR2 is YYNGEE in the germline V gene. Trimming at V came to 2 bases and at J to 5 bases, leaving 3 bases not matched to a gene. CDR3 residues: CASSVGQDNEKLFF. As DNA, the CDR3 is TGTGCCAGCAGCGTCGGACAGGACAATGAAAAACTGTTTTTT.

The chain joins TRBV19 to TRBJ1-5; no reliable D call. V was shortened by 5 bases and J by 4 bases, with 18 bases between the two germline ends. The length of the CDR3 is 16 residues. From germline, CDR1 is LNHDA and CDR2 SQIVND (reference sequence). The CDR3 DNA follows: TGTGCCAGTAGTCATCTTTCAGAACAGCATAATCAGCCCCAGCATTTT. It translates to CASSHLSEQHNQPQHF.

The chain joins TRBV18 to TRBJ2-1, with 8 bases aligning to TRBD1. This CDR3 comprises 15 residues. Germline V gene data show CDR1 as KGHSH and CDR2 as LQKENI. V was pared by 5 bases and J by 7 bases, with 10 bases of the junction left unmatched. CDR3 sequence: CASSSTGGTRNEQFF. For the CDR3, the DNA is TGTGCCAGCTCATCAACAGGGGGGACGCGGAATGAGCAGTTCTTC.

This clone was seen a handful of times. The gene calls are TRBV7-6 and TRBJ1-4, with D maybe TRBD1 (5 bases). This CDR3 comprises 15 residues. V shed 2 bases and J shed 5 bases, with 12 bases lying between them. Per the germline V gene, CDR1 is SGHVS and CDR2 is FNYEAQ. The CDR3 DNA reads TGTGCCAGCAGCTTAACCCTGGGGCAAAATGAAAAACTGTTTTTT. Translation gives CASSLTLGQNEKLFF. The variable domain in full, with the rest retrieved from reference TRBV7-6 and TRBJ1-4, is GAGVSQSPRYKVTKRGQDVALRCDPISGHVSLYWYRQALGQGPEFLTYFNYEAQQDKSGLPNDRFSAERPEGSISTLTIQRTEQRDSAMYRCASSLTLGQNEKLFFGSGTQLSVL.